Following are 13 T cell receptor beta chains from one sample sequenced in a study of early T cells in non-severe SARS-CoV-2 infection. TCRdb fed the 5' RACE reads into MiXCR, producing one record per CDR3 protein. The table includes 75,000 to 100,000 distinct CDR3 sequences, 16% detected once. The specimen sequenced was whole blood. The receptors shown here come from an adult who was a healthcare worker with PCR-confirmed SARS-CoV-2 infection or an uninfected control (not recorded which).

About this clonotype itself: A much larger clone is a single base away; this may be a read error. The rearrangement links TRBV20-1 to TRBJ2-7; 13 bases fit TRBD2. The CDR3 runs 13 residues. CDR1 is DFQATT and CDR2 is SNEGSKA in the germline V gene (reference sequence). The CDR3 here is CSATSGGWYEQYF. DNA of the CDR3: TGCAGCGCGACTAGCGGGGGGTGGTACGAGCAGTACTTC.

The V gene is TRBV9, the J gene TRBJ2-2; D not resolved. The CDR3 has 13 residues. CDR1 is SGDLS, CDR2 YYNGEE, per germline. Trimming removed 4 bases at V and 6 bases at J, with 10 bases between. DNA for the CDR3: TGTGCCAGCAGCAAATTCCACCCCGGGGAGCTGTTTTTT. It codes for CASSKFHPGELFF.

This chain links TRBV7-9 with TRBJ1-4; tentatively, D is TRBD1 (6 bases). The V end lost 8 bases, the J end lost 0 bases, and 13 bases lay between the germline ends. This CDR3 region has 15 residues. Germline V gives CDR1 SEHNR, CDR2 FQNEAQ (reference sequence). The CDR3 coding sequence is TGTGCCAGCTCGATCAAGGGGGCAACTAATGAAAAACTGTTTTTT. Its protein product is CASSIKGATNEKLFF.

The chain has TRBV7-2 and TRBJ2-1; the D is unclear. Trimming removed 5 bases at V and 0 bases at J, with 14 bases between. The CDR3 length is 16 residues. Germline V CDR1 and CDR2: SGHTA, FQGNSA. The DNA of the CDR3 is TGTGCCAGCAGCAAATCCCGGCTCGTCTCCTACAATGAGCAGTTCTTC. Protein product: CASSKSRLVSYNEQFF.

This clonotype has ten or more counts. This chain's CDR3 is CSVGDPGQGFSGELFF. The CDR3 region has the DNA TGCAGCGTTGGGGATCCAGGACAGGGGTTCTCCGGGGAGCTGTTTTTT. V gene TRBV29-1 combines with J gene TRBJ2-2; TRBD1 matches at 9 bases. After removal of 4 bases from V and 6 bases from J, the junction contained 12 bases not matched to a gene. The CDR3 loop spans 16 amino acids. The V gene's germline CDR1 is SQVTM and CDR2 ANQGSEA.

The CDR3 protein is CASSLTGLNEQYF. The DNA for the CDR3 is TGTGCCAGCAGTTTGACAGGGTTAAACGAGCAGTACTTC. The chain uses TRBV28 and TRBJ2-7; 7 bases align to TRBD1. The CDR3 is made up of 13 amino acids. With V trimmed by 3 bases and J by 5 bases, 4 bases remained unmatched. Germline V lookup: CDR1 MDHEN, CDR2 SYDVKM.

On this clonotype itself: The junction departs from germline at one end; a sequencing error may be responsible. The chain couples TRBV7-9 to TRBJ1-3; D is undetermined. Germline V lookup: CDR1 SEHNR, CDR2 FQNEAQ (reference sequence). The CDR3 totals 16 residues. Here the CDR3 reads CASSLSSRNSGNTINF. CDR3 bases: TGTGCCAGCAGCTTATCCAGCCGAAACTCTGGAAACACCATAAATTTT.

This clonotype was found many times. The genes are TRBV7-6 and TRBJ2-5; D remains ambiguous. The CDR3 has 12 residues. Per the germline V gene, CDR1 is SGHVS and CDR2 is FNYEAQ. Deletions cut 1 base from V and 5 bases from J, with 5 bases between. CDR3 sequence (DNA): TGTGCCAGCAGCTTAGGACTGGAGACCCAGTACTTC. This sequence encodes CASSLGLETQYF.

This clonotype has a handful of counts. The chain couples TRBV6-5 to TRBJ2-7; 10 bases line up with TRBD1. CDR3 length: 15 residues. Germline loops: CDR1 MNHEY, CDR2 SVGAGI. J gave up 2 bases and V 7 bases, and 8 bases lay outside the gene matches. The CDR3, as DNA: TGTGCCAGCACCCGACGTGACAGGGGGCCCTACGAGCAGTACTTC. This sequence encodes CASTRRDRGPYEQYF.

J is TRBJ2-7 and V is TRBV3-1; D possibly corresponds to TRBD2 (6 bases). Germline V lookup: CDR1 LGHDT, CDR2 YNNKEL (reference sequence). The CDR3 extends over 17 amino acids. Trimming cost V 0 bases and J 1 base, with 16 bases left between them. CDR3 in amino acids: CASSQDQGPSASYEQYF. CDR3 DNA sequence: TGTGCCAGCAGCCAAGATCAAGGGCCTAGCGCTTCCTACGAGCAGTACTTC.

The V call is TRBV5-1, the J call TRBJ2-4; 8 bases line up with TRBD1. Germline V gene sequence: CDR1 SGHRS, CDR2 YFSETQ. V shed 4 bases and J 6 bases; nucleotides not matched to a gene: 9. The length of the CDR3 is 15 residues. CDR3 in amino acids: CASSPQDRDINIQYF. DNA of the CDR3: TGCGCCAGCAGCCCGCAGGACAGGGATATAAACATTCAGTACTTC.

In its sample, this clonotype was seen many times. CDR3 nucleotides: TGTGCCAGTAGTATAGCTTGGCAGCCCCAGCATTTT. Translating gives CASSIAWQPQHF. The V call is TRBV19, the J call TRBJ1-5; D ambiguous. Deletions cut 1 base from V and 7 bases from J, with 5 bases between. The CDR3 sequence is 12 residues long. CDR1 and CDR2 from the germline V gene are LNHDA and SQIVND (reference sequence).

This clonotype has more than one count but fewer than ten. The gene calls are TRBV4-3 and TRBJ1-2; D is undetermined. Germline V gene sequence: CDR1 LGHNA, CDR2 YSLEER. V gave up 0 bases and J gave up 4 bases, with 12 bases separating them. The CDR3 consists of 15 residues. CDR3 in amino acids: CASSQDSDGSYGYTF. DNA for the CDR3: TGCGCCAGCAGCCAAGATAGCGACGGATCCTATGGCTACACCTTC.